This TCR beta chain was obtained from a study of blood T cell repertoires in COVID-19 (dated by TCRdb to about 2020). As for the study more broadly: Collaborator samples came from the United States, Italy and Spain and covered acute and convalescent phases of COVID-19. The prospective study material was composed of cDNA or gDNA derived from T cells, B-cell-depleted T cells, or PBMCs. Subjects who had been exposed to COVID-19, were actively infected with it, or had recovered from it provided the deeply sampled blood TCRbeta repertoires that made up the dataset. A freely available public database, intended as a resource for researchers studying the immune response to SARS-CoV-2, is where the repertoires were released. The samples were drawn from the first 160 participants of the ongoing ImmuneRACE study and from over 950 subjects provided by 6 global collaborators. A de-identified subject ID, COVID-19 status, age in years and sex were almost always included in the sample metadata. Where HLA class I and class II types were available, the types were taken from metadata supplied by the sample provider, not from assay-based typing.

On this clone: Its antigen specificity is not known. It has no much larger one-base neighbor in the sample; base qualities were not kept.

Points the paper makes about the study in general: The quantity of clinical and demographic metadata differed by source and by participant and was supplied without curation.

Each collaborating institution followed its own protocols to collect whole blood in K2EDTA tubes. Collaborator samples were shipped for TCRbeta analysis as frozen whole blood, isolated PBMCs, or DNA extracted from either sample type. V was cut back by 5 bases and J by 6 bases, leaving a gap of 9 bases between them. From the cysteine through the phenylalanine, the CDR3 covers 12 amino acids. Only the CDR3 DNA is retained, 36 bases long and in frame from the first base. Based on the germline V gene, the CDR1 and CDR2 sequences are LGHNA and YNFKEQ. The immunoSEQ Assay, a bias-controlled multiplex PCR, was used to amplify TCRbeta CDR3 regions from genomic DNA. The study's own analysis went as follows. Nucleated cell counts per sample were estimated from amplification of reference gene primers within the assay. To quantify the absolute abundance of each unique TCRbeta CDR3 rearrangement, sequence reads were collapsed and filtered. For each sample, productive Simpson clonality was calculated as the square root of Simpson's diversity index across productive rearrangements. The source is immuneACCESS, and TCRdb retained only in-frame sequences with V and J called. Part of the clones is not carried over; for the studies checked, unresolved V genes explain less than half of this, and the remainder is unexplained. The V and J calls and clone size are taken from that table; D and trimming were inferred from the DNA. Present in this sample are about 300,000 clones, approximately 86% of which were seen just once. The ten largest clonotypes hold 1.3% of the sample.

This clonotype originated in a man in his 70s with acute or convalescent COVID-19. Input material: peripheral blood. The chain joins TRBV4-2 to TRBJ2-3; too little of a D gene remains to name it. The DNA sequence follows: TGTGCCAGCAGCTCAGAGGCTGATACGCAGTATTTT. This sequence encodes CASSSEADTQYF.